In this sample, the clone carrying this T cell receptor beta chain turned up once. Reverse transcription used roughly 0.5 to 1 ug RNA and random hexamers. Amplification of the TCR beta CDR3 was carried out by immunoSEQ multiplex PCR, which spanned a total of 54 Vbeta and 13 Jbeta segments. TCRdb re-derived calls from the immunoSEQ multiplex PCR reads in MiXCR, one entry per CDR3 protein. This sample has under 200,000 distinct CDR3 sequences, with 90% to 95% found just once. This sample is drawn from a study of CD8 T cells in Susac syndrome. The CDR3 is 14 residues long. Germline assignment: CDR1 MNHEY and CDR2 SMNVEV (reference sequence). The V end lost 7 bases, the J end lost 8 bases, and 20 bases lay between the germline ends. From blood CD8+ and CD4+ T cells, the TCR beta chain was sequenced. The CD8+ and CD4+ T cells were isolated magnetically using a negative isolation approach, whereas the TEMRA cells were enriched by FACS.

This TCR derives from a human donor in good health. The rearrangement joins TRBV27 to TRBJ1-2; tentative D call: TRBD1 (6 bases). Material: CD4+ T cells from PBMCs. The CDR3: CASTRYWGAPGYTF. The DNA of the CDR3 is TGTGCCAGCACCAGATACTGGGGGGCGCCGGGCTACACCTTC.